These T cell receptor beta chains were read from a single sample in a study of shared clonotypes between healthy human individuals. The assay was immunoSEQ multiplex PCR, and TCRdb's table has in-frame clones only and misses some. The table records over 1.4 million clones, roughly 96% of them present only once. Sequenced material: naive CD4+ T cells sorted from blood. The receptors stem from a young man in good health. CDR3s include the opening cysteine and the closing phenylalanine or tryptophan. D genes are given only for firm matches. The size field is filled for only some rows; it gives once, few, many or a size class.

j_call d_call v_call clone_size cdr3_nt cdr3_aa
TRBJ2-5 . TRBV2 . TGTGCCAGCAGTGAGGAAAGGGTGGGCACCCAGTACTTC CASSEERVGTQYF
TRBJ1-1 TRBD1 TRBV7-9 . TGTGCCAGCAGCCGGACAGGTTCAAACACTGAAGCTTTCTTT CASSRTGSNTEAFF
TRBJ2-3 TRBD2 TRBV28 . TGTGCCAGCAGTACGACTAGCGGGGTCACAGATACGCAGTATTTT CASSTTSGVTDTQYF
TRBJ2-7 TRBD2 TRBV10-1 . TGCGCCAGCAGTGACTTTAGCGGGCCAGGTTCGGGGGAGCAGTACTTC CASSDFSGPGSGEQYF
TRBJ2-1 TRBD2 TRBV19 . TGTGCCAGTACTAGACTAGCGGGAGAGGGCGAGCAGTTCTTC CASTRLAGEGEQFF
TRBJ2-3 TRBD2 TRBV9 once TGTGCCAGCAGCGTAGAAGGGCTAGCGGACACAGATACGCAGTATTTT CASSVEGLADTDTQYF
TRBJ2-5 . TRBV7-9 . TGTGCCAGCAGCTTAGCTCGGGGACCTGGGGAGACCCAGTACTTC CASSLARGPGETQYF
TRBJ2-1 TRBD2 TRBV10-1 . TGCGCCAGCAGCTTGACTAGCGGAACAGGGGCTAATGAGCAGTTCTTC CASSLTSGTGANEQFF
TRBJ1-1 . TRBV2 . TGTGCCAGCAGTGCCCGTTTGGGGACGAACACTGAAGCTTTCTTT CASSARLGTNTEAFF
TRBJ2-3 . TRBV2 . TGTGCCAGCAGCCCGACTCTATACACAGATACGCAGTATTTT CASSPTLYTDTQYF
TRBJ1-2 TRBD1 TRBV6-6 . TGTGCCAGCAGTCTTCGGGGACAGGGAGTAGACTATGGCTACACCTTC CASSLRGQGVDYGYTF
TRBJ2-5 . TRBV6-6 . TGTGCCAGCAGTTACTCGGGGGGAGCACCTGGGGAGACCCAGTACTTC CASSYSGGAPGETQYF
TRBJ2-4 . TRBV4-1 . TGCGCCAGCAGCCAAGGTCCACAGGTTCTAGCCAAAAACATTCAGTACTTC CASSQGPQVLAKNIQYF
TRBJ1-5 . TRBV27 . TGTGCCAGCAAACGGACCGAAGGTCCTCAGCCCCAGCATTTT CASKRTEGPQPQHF
TRBJ1-5 . TRBV23-1 . TGCGCCAGCAGTCATATGGGTTACAGAACTAAGGATTATAGCAATCAGCCCCAGCATTTT CASSHMGYRTKDYSNQPQHF
TRBJ1-4 . TRBV7-2 . TGTGCCAGCAGCTTAGTTTTTTCGGGCCGACCAACTAATGAAAAACTGTTTTTT CASSLVFSGRPTNEKLFF
TRBJ2-7 . TRBV14 . TGTGCCAGCAGCCAAGATTACCCCTACGAGCAGTACTTC CASSQDYPYEQYF
TRBJ2-5 . TRBV29-1 . TGCAGCGTAGGGGTGGGAGAGACCCAGTACTTC CSVGVGETQYF
TRBJ1-5 . TRBV28 . TGTGCCAGCATAAAGGGGGGGGCCGGTCAGCCCCAGCATTTT CASIKGGAGQPQHF
TRBJ1-2 . TRBV20-1 . TGCAGTGCTAGTGGTCCGGGGGGCTACACCTTC CSASGPGGYTF
TRBJ2-2 . TRBV27 . TGTGCCAGCAGGTCTCGGGCAGACTACACCGGGGAGCTGTTTTTT CASRSRADYTGELFF
TRBJ2-7 TRBD2 TRBV18 . TGTGCCAGCTCACCACCTGGGACTAGATTACGGGAGTCGTACTTC CASSPPGTRLRESYF
TRBJ1-4 . TRBV19 . TGTGCCACTACTTGGGGGGCTTCGGGTGAAAAACTGTTTTTT CATTWGASGEKLFF
TRBJ1-5 TRBD1 TRBV5-5 . TGTGCCAGCAGCTTGCGGACAGGGGCTCTCAATCAGCCCCAGCATTTT CASSLRTGALNQPQHF
TRBJ1-1 . TRBV12-5 . TGTGCTAGTGGTTCCGACACTGAAGCTTTCTTT CASGSDTEAFF
TRBJ1-5 . TRBV7-8 . TGTGCCAGCAGCATACGGGAAACAAATCAGCCCCAGCATTTT CASSIRETNQPQHF
TRBJ1-2 . TRBV28 . TGTGCCTCGGGGCACTATGGCTACACCTTC CASGHYGYTF